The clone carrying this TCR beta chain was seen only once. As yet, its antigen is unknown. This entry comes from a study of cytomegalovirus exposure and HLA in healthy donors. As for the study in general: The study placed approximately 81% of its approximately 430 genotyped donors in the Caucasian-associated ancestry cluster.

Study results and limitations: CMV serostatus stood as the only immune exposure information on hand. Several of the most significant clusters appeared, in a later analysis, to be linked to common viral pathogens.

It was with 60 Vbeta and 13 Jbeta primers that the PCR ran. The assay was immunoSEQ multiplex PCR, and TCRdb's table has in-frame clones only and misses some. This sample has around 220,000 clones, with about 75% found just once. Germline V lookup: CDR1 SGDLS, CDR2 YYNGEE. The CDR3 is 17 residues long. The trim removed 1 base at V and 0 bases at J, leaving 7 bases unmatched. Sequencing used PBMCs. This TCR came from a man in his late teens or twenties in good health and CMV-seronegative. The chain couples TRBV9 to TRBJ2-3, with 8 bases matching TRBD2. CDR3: CASSVFPSGPSTDTQYF. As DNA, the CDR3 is TGTGCCAGCAGCGTATTCCCTAGCGGGCCGAGCACAGATACGCAGTATTTT.